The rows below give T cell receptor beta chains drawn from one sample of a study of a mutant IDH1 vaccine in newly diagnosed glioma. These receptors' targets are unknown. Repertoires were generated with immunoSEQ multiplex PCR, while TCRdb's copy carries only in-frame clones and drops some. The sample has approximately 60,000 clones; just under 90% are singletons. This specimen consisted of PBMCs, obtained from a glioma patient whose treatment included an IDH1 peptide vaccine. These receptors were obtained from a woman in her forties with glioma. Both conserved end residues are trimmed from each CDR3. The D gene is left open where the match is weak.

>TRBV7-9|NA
ASSLNRDIHTEAF
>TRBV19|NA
ASSITPDRYT
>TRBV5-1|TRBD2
ASSIGLAGVGETQY
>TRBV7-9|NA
ASSRDSNQPQH
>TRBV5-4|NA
ASSLAGTTGTGTGELF
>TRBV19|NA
ASSIVGPNEQF
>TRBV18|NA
ASSPTVGRNQPQH
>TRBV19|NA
ASTRKSHSGNTIY
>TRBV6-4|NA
ASSDSQKGPMNTEAF
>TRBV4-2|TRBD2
ASSQDEGRAYEQY
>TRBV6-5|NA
ASSPEGTRGYT
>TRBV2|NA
ASSAKVGGTEAF
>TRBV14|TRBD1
ASSPLQGASYNEQF
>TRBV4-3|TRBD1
ASSQADRANYGYT
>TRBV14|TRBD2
ASRSSKTSRGEQF
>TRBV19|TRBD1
ASSGTQGWSPLH
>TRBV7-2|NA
ASSPGAISTEAF
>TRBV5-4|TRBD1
ASSSKTGGGEKLF
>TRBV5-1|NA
ASSLGSGPDTQY
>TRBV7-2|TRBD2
ASTPRASGYNEQF
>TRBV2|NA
ASSGRNEKLF
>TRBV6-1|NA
ASTTGYSRPQPQH
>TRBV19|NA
ASSETGYGYT
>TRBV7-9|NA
ASSFRQNNEKLF
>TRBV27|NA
ASNSGRTDTQY
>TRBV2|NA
ASRSRGGTDTQY
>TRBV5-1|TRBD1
ASSVGQGKYEQY
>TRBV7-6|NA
ASSLGRQETQY
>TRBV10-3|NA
AIGHPGVYEQY
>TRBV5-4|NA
ASSAGVIRDSPLH
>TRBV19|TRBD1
ASSIATGGYGYT
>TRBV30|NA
AWMSRVANEKLF
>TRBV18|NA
ASSPATSSYEQY
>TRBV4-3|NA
ASSPTYEQY
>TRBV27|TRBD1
ASSWDRYYEQY
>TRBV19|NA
ASSLEHYGYT
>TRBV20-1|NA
SARWGTQY
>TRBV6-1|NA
ASSESLSSYNEQF
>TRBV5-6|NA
ASSLSGDPYEQY
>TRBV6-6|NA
ASTPAGYGYT
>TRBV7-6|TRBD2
ASSSTSGKGTGELF
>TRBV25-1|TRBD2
ASSESNFRLADNEQF
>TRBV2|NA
VSRREGARGNEQF
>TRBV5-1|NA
ASSMDPSQNSPLH
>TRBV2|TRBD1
ASSTTGGYGYT
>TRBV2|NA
ASKEDGYGYT
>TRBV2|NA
ASRDRQGTDTQY
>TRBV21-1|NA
ASGSRRAQH
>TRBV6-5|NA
ASSYSGVTETQY
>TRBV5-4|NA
ASSRTGAEETQY